This is a list of T cell receptor beta chains from one sample in a study of cytomegalovirus exposure and HLA in healthy donors. Produced via immunoSEQ multiplex PCR; TCRdb's table is partial and in-frame only. The sample shows a few hundred thousand clones, about 75% of them seen only once. Sequencing was performed on PBMCs. Receptors were obtained from a woman in her thirties in good health and CMV-seronegative. The CDR3 runs from the conserved cysteine through the conserved F or W. D genes are given only for firm matches. Size values are once, few and many counts, or a class for expanded clones, and some rows have none.

>.|TRBJ1-3|14|TRBV6-6|.
CASSAPESGNTIYF
>.|TRBJ2-7|13|TRBV5-4|few
CASRGLATYEQYF
>.|TRBJ2-7|15|TRBV15|.
CATSRDRARAYEQYF
>.|TRBJ1-5|16|TRBV21-1|.
CASSPTPEYSNQPQHF
>.|TRBJ2-3|14|TRBV6-1|.
CASAGDTGTDTQYF
>TRBD2|TRBJ2-1|14|TRBV15|.
CATSSSGGAAEQFF
>.|TRBJ2-7|15|TRBV6-1|.
CASSDNRGAPYEQYF
>.|TRBJ2-1|13|TRBV6-1|.
CASPDISYNEQFF
>.|TRBJ1-4|15|TRBV2|.
CARGLPTGSPQRLFF
>.|TRBJ2-3|16|TRBV6-5|.
CASSYSGAAQRFGQYF
>.|TRBJ1-1|15|TRBV4-1|.
CASSQGGVTNTEAFF
>TRBD2|TRBJ2-2|13|TRBV30|.
CAGGGLAAGELFF
>TRBD1|TRBJ2-7|15|TRBV15|.
CATSRDRDRFYEQYF
>.|TRBJ1-5|14|TRBV5-4|.
CAKHTGSLNQPQHF
>TRBD1|TRBJ1-2|14|TRBV6-5|.
CACKPGQVQYGYTF
>TRBD2|TRBJ2-3|17|TRBV4-1|.
CASRVGLAGSRTDTQYF
>TRBD1|TRBJ1-3|15|TRBV30|once
CAFGQDSTSGNTIYF
>.|TRBJ2-7|12|TRBV5-4|.
CASSLSSYEQYF
>TRBD2|TRBJ2-1|18|TRBV14|few
CASSQETKLAGDYNEQFF
>.|TRBJ1-3|14|TRBV7-9|.
CASSYPSLGNTIYF
>.|TRBJ2-3|13|TRBV7-7|.
CASSLGSGDTQYF
>.|TRBJ1-2|15|TRBV30|.
CAWIPLAPRVYGYTF
>.|TRBJ1-3|14|TRBV7-9|few
CASSLDGPGYTIYF
>TRBD1|TRBJ2-2|15|TRBV5-6|.
CASRHGTGLPGELFF
>TRBD1|TRBJ2-7|14|TRBV7-8|.
CASSLRGQAYEQYF
>TRBD1|TRBJ2-7|13|TRBV30|.
CAWSVEGAHEQYF
>TRBD1|TRBJ2-2|14|TRBV6-1|.
CASSGTGATGELFF
>TRBD1|TRBJ2-7|15|TRBV9|.
CASSPGTGGPYEQYF
>TRBD2|TRBJ2-3|13|TRBV30|.
CARSGGATDTQYF
>.|TRBJ2-3|13|TRBV19|.
CASRQGGTDTQYF
>TRBD1|TRBJ1-5|15|TRBV6-6|.
CASSTGQVVSQPQHF
>TRBD2|TRBJ2-7|15|TRBV9|.
CASSVTSEPTYEQYF
>.|TRBJ2-3|14|TRBV7-2|.
CASSQLEFPDTQYF